This TCR beta chain comes out of a study of T cell responses to AZD1222 COVID-19 vaccine (dated by TCRdb to the early 2020s). Broadly, across the study: TCR sequencing was performed for fewer than 250 trial participants, of whom roughly 200 were given two doses of AZD1222 and around 26 were given two doses of MenACWY control vaccine. Trial participants were enrolled into age subgroups of 18-55, 56-69 and 70-plus years, which contained about 150, 27 and 61 TCR-sequenced participants, respectively.

CDR3 length: 15 amino acids, cysteine to phenylalanine. Only the CDR3 portion is preserved as DNA: 45 bases, with reading frame beginning at the first base. The germline V gene encodes CDR1 SEHNR and CDR2 FQNEAQ (reference sequence). Trimming costs V 4 bases and J 2 bases, and their ends lie 11 bases apart. Study-wide findings and limitations: Because no day 14 peak-response samples were available, repertoires were characterized only after the peak T cell response. The 56-69-year group was small, and its depth increase did not reach significance, likely because of low power. Conclusions about previously exposed vaccinees were limited because only a handful of AZD1222 recipients were SARS-CoV-2 seropositive at baseline. A significant rise in spike-specific TCR breadth and depth was observed after two AZD1222 doses relative to day 0 and relative to MenACWY recipients. Participants were mostly white British and included more females than males, and it was suggested by the authors that clonal diversity may have been underestimated. The whole spike protein was spanned by vaccine-associated CD4 TCRs, and dominant responses were seen in regions 160-218 and 743-854. Reportedly, close to half of the unique spike-specific TCRs recognized epitopes lying outside the regions that are mutated in the B.1.351 and B.1.1.7 variants.

The CDR3 regions of human TCRbeta chains were analyzed by immunosequencing. The paper's data handling went like this. Repertoire TCRs were matched against a reference library of SARS-CoV-2-specific TCRs generated with the MIRA antigen-specificity platform. Breadth was defined as the fraction of unique TCRs that were SARS-CoV-2-associated. Depth was defined as the fraction of total T cells that were SARS-CoV-2-associated. Using the MIRA data, each spike-specific TCR was mapped to the spike region that the TCR reacts to and placed in a CD4 or CD8 class. Log10-transformed breadth and depth values were compared by one-way ANOVA with Sidak's multiple comparisons tests. The source is immuneACCESS, and TCRdb retained only in-frame sequences with V and J called. Part of the clones is not carried over; for the studies checked, unresolved V genes explain less than half of this, and the remainder is unexplained. The DNA gave D and trimming, while V, J and clone size come from that table. Across this sample there are about 140,000 clones, with around 90% seen only once. Around 1.8% of the sample rests with the top ten.

As for this clone: Its antigen remains unidentified. No base quality values were provided; no much bigger clone lies one nucleotide off.

Interpreted using the paper, the time point label stands for: about 28 days (+/-7) after the second vaccine dose. Because spike-specific TCR depth and breadth did not differ between the two schedules, AZD1222 recipients who got a second dose at roughly 4 weeks were pooled with those who got a second dose at roughly 12 weeks. Vaccinee samples came from UK trials COV001 and COV002, including a single-blind randomized controlled phase 2/3 trial of AZD1222 (ChAdOx1 nCoV-19) in healthy adults. For TCRbeta chain sequencing, PBMC samples from trial participants were taken at day 0 and at day 28 after the second dose.

The sequence derives from an adult who received the AZD1222 COVID-19 vaccine. The chain employs TRBV7-9 and TRBJ1-4; tentative D gene TRBD1, with 5 bases matching. The sample was peripheral blood, taken 28 days after the second AZD1222 dose. The CDR3 region: CASSSLGGTNEKLFF. The bases read TGTGCCAGCAGCTCTCTGGGGGGGACTAATGAAAAACTGTTTTTT.